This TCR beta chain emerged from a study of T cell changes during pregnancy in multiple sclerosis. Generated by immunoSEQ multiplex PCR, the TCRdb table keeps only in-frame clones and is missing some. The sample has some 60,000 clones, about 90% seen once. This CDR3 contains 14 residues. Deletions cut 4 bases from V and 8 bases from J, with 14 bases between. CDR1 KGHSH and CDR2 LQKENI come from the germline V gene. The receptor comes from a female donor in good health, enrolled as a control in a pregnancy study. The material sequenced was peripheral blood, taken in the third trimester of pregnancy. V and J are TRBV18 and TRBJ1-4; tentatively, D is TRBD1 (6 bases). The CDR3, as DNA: TGTGCCAGCTCACGGGACATAAGCAGCGAAAAACTGTTTTTT. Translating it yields CASSRDISSEKLFF.